This passage covers 2 T cell receptor beta chains from one sample sequenced in a study of T cells in Graves' hyperthyroidism and ophthalmopathy. Amplified TCR beta CDR3 regions derived from RNA transcripts. TCR CDR3 underwent first-round RT-PCR with the HTBI primer set. TCRdb reprocessed the multiplex PCR reads via MiXCR and lists one record per CDR3 protein. The table shows 550,000 to 650,000 distinct CDR3 sequences, with approximately 14% occurring only once. The source material was blood. These receptors all come from a woman aged 30 to 39 with Graves' hyperthyroidism that later progressed to Graves' ophthalmopathy.

Only a few counts were recorded for this clonotype. DNA for the CDR3: TGTGCCTGGAGTGTCGCCTCCCCCACTAGCGAATCCTACAATGAGCAGTTCTTC. It is translated as CAWSVASPTSESYNEQFF. The chain recombines TRBV30 with TRBJ2-1; 7 positions agree with TRBD2. Germline V gene lookup returns CDR1 GTSNPN and CDR2 SVGIG (reference sequence). V lost 0 bases to trimming and J lost 1 base; unmatched junction nucleotides: 12. The CDR3 runs to 18 residues. Combining the CDR3 with reference TRBV30 and TRBJ2-1 gives the whole variable domain SQTIHQWPATLVQPVGSPLSLECTVEGTSNPNLYWYRQAAGRGLQLLFYSVGIGQISSEVPQNLSASRPQDRQFILSSKKLLLSDSGFYLCAWSVASPTSESYNEQFFGPGTRLTVL.

This clonotype was found a few times. The chain carries TRBV24-1 and TRBJ2-7; a weak D match, TRBD1 (5 bases). The germline CDR1 and CDR2 sequences are KGHDR and SFDVKD. Between the trimmed V and J ends, which lost 3 bases and 4 bases, there was a span of 21 bases. This CDR3 comprises 17 residues. CDR3 in amino acids: CATSDTGASRGRYEQYF. DNA for the CDR3: TGTGCCACCAGTGATACAGGAGCGAGTCGAGGCAGGTACGAGCAGTACTTC.